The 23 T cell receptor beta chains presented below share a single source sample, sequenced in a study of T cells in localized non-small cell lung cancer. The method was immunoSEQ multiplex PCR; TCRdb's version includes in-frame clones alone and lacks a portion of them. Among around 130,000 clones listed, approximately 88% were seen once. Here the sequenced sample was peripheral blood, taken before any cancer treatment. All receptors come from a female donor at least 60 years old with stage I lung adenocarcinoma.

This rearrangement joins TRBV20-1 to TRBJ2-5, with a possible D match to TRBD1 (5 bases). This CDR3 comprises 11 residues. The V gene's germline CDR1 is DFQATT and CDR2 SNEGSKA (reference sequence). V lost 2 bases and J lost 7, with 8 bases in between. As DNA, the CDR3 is TGCAGTGCTAGAAATCAGGGGACCCAGTACTTC. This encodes CSARNQGTQYF.

CDR3 sequence: CAISEGLAATYEQYF. The CDR3 DNA is TGTGCCATCAGTGAGGGGCTAGCGGCAACCTACGAGCAGTACTTC. V usage is TRBV10-3 and J usage is TRBJ2-7; TRBD2 aligns across 7 bases. The V gene end was trimmed by 2 bases and the J gene end by 2 bases; junction bases not matched to a gene: 6. The CDR3 has 15 residues. Germline V gene sequence: CDR1 ENHRY, CDR2 SYGVKD.

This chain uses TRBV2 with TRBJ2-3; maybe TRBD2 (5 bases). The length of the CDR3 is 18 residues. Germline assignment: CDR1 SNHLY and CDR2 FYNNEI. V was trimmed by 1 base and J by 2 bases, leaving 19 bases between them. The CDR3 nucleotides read TGTGCCAGCAGTGAAGGGGCGCCTGGGAGAACGTCCACAGATACGCAGTATTTT. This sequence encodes CASSEGAPGRTSTDTQYF.

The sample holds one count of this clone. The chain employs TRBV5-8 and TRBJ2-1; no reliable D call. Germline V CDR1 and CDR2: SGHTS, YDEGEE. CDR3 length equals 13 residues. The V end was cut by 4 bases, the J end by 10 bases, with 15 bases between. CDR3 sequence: CASSMGSESEQFF. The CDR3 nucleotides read TGTGCCAGCAGCATGGGCTCGGAGAGCGAGCAGTTCTTC.

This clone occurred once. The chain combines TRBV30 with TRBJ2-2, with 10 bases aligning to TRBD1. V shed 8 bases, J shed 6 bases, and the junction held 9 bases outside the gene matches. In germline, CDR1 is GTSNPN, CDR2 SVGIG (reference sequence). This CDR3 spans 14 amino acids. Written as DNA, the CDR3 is TGTGCCACGAGCCGGGACAGGGGACCCGGGGAGCTGTTTTTT. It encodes CATSRDRGPGELFF. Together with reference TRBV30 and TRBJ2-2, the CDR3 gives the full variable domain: SQTIHQWPATLVQPVGSPLSLECTVEGTSNPNLYWYRQAAGRGLQLLFYSVGIGQISSEVPQNLSASRPQDRQFILSSKKLLLSDSGFYLCATSRDRGPGELFFGEGSRLTVL.

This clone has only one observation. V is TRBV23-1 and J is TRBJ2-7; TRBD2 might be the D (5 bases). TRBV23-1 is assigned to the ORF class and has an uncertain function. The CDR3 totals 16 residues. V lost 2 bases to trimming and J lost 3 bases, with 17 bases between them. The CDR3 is CASSQLEWRTYYEQYF. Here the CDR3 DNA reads TGCGCCAGCAGTCAACTAGAGTGGCGGACTTACTACGAGCAGTACTTC.

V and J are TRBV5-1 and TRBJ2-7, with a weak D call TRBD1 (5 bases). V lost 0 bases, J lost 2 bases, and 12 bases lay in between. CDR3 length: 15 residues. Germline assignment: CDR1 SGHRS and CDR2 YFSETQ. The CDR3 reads CASSLVSGPAYEQYF. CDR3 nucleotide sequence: TGCGCCAGCAGCTTGGTTTCAGGGCCTGCCTACGAGCAGTACTTC.

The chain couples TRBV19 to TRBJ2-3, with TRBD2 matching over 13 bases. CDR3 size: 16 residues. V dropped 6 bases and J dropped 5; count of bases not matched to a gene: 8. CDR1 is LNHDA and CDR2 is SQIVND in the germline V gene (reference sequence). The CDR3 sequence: CASSRTSGSLVDTQYF. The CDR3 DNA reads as TGTGCCAGTAGCCGGACTAGCGGGAGTCTCGTAGATACGCAGTATTTT.

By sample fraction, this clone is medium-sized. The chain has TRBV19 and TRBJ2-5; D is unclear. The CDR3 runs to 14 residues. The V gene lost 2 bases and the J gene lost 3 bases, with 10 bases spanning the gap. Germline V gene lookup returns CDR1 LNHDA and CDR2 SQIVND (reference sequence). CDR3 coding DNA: TGTGCCAGTAGTATAACGTTTTCGGAAGAGACCCAGTACTTC. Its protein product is CASSITFSEETQYF.

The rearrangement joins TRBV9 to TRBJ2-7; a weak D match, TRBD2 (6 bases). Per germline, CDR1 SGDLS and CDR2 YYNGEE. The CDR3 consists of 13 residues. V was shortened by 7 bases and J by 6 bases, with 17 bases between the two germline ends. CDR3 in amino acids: CASSRDPQTEQYF. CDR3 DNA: TGTGCCAGCTCGCGGGACCCTCAAACCGAGCAGTACTTC.

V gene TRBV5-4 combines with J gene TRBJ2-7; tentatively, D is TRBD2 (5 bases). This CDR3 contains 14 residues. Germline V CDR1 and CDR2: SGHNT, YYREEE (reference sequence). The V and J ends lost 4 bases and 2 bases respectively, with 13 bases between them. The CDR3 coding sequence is TGTGCCAGCAGCACCCGGGGTCAAACCTACGAGCAGTACTTC. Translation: CASSTRGQTYEQYF.

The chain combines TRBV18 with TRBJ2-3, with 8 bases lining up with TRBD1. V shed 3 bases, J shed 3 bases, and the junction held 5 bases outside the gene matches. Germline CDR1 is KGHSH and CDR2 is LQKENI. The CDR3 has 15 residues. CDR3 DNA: TGTGCCAGCTCACCGTCCAGGGGGCCAACAGATACGCAGTATTTT. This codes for CASSPSRGPTDTQYF.

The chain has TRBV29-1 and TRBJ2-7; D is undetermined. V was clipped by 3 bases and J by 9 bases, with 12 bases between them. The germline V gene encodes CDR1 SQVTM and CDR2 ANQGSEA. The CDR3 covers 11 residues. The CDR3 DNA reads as TGCAGCGTTGACAGCTACCACGCGCAGTACTTC. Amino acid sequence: CSVDSYHAQYF.

The CDR3: CASSASPLAGGLDTQYF. CDR3 nucleotides: TGTGCCAGCAGCGCAAGCCCACTAGCGGGAGGGCTAGATACGCAGTATTTT. The chain carries TRBV9 and TRBJ2-3, with 13 bases identical to TRBD2. The germline gives CDR1 SGDLS, CDR2 YYNGEE. The CDR3 length is 17 residues. With 3 bases clipped from V and 5 bases from J, the junction kept 9 bases outside the gene matches.

The CDR3 protein is CASSQDPGQGGETQYF. For the CDR3, the DNA is TGCGCCAGCAGCCAAGATCCGGGACAGGGTGGAGAGACCCAGTACTTC. The chain carries TRBV4-1 and TRBJ2-5, with 9 bases fitting TRBD1. The CDR3 spans 16 residues. CDR1 MGHRA and CDR2 YSYEKL come from the germline V gene. After removal of 0 bases from V and 4 bases from J, the junction contained 6 bases not matched to a gene.

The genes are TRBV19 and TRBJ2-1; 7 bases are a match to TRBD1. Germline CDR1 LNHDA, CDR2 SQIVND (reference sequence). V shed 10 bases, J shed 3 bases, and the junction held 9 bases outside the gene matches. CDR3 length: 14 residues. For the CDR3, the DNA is TGTGCCACCAACCCCGGGACAGACTACAATGAGCAGTTCTTC. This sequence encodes CATNPGTDYNEQFF.

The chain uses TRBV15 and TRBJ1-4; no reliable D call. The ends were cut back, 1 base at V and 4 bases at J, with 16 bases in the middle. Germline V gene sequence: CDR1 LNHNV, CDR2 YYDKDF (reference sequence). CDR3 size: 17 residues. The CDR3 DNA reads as TGTGCCACCAGCAGAGCGGAGGGCTCGGGGTATAATGAAAAACTGTTTTTT. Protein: CATSRAEGSGYNEKLFF.

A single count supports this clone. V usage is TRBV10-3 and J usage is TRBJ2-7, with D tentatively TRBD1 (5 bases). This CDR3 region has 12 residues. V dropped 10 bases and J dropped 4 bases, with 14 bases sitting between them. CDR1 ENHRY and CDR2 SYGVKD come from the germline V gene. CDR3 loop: CATQEQVYEQYF. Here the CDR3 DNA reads TGTGCCACCCAGGAACAGGTTTACGAGCAGTACTTC.

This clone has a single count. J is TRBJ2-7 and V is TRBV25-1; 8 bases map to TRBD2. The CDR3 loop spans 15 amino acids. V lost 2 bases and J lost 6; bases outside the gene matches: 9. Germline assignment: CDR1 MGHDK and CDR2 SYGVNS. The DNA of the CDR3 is TGTGCCAGCAGTGAACCTGGTAGCGGGACCGGCGAGCAGTACTTC. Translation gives CASSEPGSGTGEQYF.

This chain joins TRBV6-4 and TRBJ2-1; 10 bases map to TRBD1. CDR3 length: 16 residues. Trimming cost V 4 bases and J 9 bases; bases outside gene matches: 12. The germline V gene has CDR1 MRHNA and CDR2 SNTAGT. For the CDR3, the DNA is TGTGCCAGCAGTGCCCAGGGGACAGGGGCTCGGGGTGAGCAGTTCTTC. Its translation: CASSAQGTGARGEQFF.

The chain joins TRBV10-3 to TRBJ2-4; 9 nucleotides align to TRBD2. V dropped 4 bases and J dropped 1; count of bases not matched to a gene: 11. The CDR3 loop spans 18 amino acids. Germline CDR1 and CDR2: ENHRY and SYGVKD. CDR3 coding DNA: TGTGCCATCAGTGCGTTACTAGCGGGCCAGGCGGCCAAAAACATTCAGTACTTC. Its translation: CAISALLAGQAAKNIQYF.

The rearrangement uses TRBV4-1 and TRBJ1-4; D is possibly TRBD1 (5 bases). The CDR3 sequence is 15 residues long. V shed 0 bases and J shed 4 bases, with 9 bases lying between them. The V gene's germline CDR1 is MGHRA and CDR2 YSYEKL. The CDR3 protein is CASSQDRGGNEKLFF. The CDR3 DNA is TGCGCCAGCAGCCAAGATCGGGGGGGTAATGAAAAACTGTTTTTT.

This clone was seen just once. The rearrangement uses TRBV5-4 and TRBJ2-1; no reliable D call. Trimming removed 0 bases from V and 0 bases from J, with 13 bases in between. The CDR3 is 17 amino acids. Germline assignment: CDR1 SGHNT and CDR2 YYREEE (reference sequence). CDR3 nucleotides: TGTGCCAGCAGCTTGGGATATGGTGGTGGCTCCTACAATGAGCAGTTCTTC. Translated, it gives CASSLGYGGGSYNEQFF.